This TCR beta chain was sequenced during a study of T cell responses to AZD1222 COVID-19 vaccine (dated by TCRdb to about 2021). Regarding the complete study: TCR sequencing covered fewer than 250 trial participants: 207 given two doses of AZD1222 and 26 given two doses of MenACWY control vaccine. Trial participants were enrolled into age subgroups of 18-55, 56-69 and 70-plus years, which contained 148, 28 and 57 TCR-sequenced participants, respectively. Study-wide conclusions, independent of this receptor: Participants were mostly white British, with more females than males. The authors suggested clonal diversity may have been underestimated. The whole spike protein was spanned by vaccine-associated CD4 TCRs, and dominant responses were seen in regions 160-218 and 743-854. The 56-69-year group was small, and its depth increase did not reach significance, likely because of low power. No day 14 peak-response samples were available, so repertoires were characterized only after the peak T cell response. Spike-specific TCR breadth and depth rose significantly after two AZD1222 doses compared with day 0 and with MenACWY recipients. Only five to seven AZD1222 recipients were SARS-CoV-2 seropositive at baseline, limiting conclusions about previously exposed vaccinees. Reportedly, close to half of the unique spike-specific TCRs recognized epitopes lying outside the regions that are mutated in the B.1.351 and B.1.1.7 variants.

The sample's time point label is to be understood as: baseline before first vaccination. The meaning of the sample's treatment or condition label: meningococcal conjugate vaccine given as trial control. Vaccinee samples came from UK trials COV001 and COV002, including a single-blind randomized controlled phase 2/3 trial of AZD1222 (ChAdOx1 nCoV-19) in healthy adults. For TCRbeta chain sequencing, PBMC samples were collected from trial participants at day 0 and at day 28 after the second dose. The germline ends are 5 bases apart after V is trimmed by 6 bases and J by 6 bases. Counted from cysteine to phenylalanine, this CDR3 has 10 amino acids. Only the CDR3 portion is preserved as DNA: 30 bases, with reading frame beginning at the first base. CDR1 is given as KGHSH and CDR2 as LQKENI, both from the germline V gene. The CDR3 regions of human TCRbeta chains were analyzed by immunosequencing. Under the source paper's analysis protocol: TCRs in the repertoires were matched against a reference library of SARS-CoV-2-specific TCRs that had been generated with the MIRA antigen-specificity platform. Breadth meant the fraction of unique TCRs that were SARS-CoV-2-associated, whereas depth meant the fraction of total T cells that were SARS-CoV-2-associated. Using the MIRA data, each spike-specific TCR was mapped to the spike region that the TCR reacts to and placed in a CD4 or CD8 class. Log10-transformed breadth and depth values were compared by one-way ANOVA with Sidak's multiple comparisons tests. As stored in TCRdb, this immuneACCESS dataset retains in-frame rearrangements with V and J assigned. A fraction of the clones does not appear; measured against another copy, unresolved V genes explain less than half of the discrepancy, and the remainder lacks a known reason. Clonal size and the V and J genes are those of that table, whereas D and trimming came from the DNA. The sample data list 80,000 to 95,000 clones, and roughly 89% of these were observed just once. The top ten clones comprise about 3% of the sample.

Note on this clone: Its antigen remains undetermined. No much larger clone exists at a distance of one base, and base qualities are not known.

The source material was peripheral blood, sampled on day 0 of MenACWY control vaccination. This TCR came from an adult in good health. The V and J genes are TRBV18 and TRBJ1-2, with the D gene too uncertain to name. The CDR3 loop reads CASSGDGYTF. The nucleotides are TGTGCCAGCTCCGGGGATGGCTACACCTTC.